The present T cell receptor beta chain was sequenced within a study of blood T cell repertoires in COVID-19. Study information: The United States, Italy and Spain were the sources of the acute and convalescent COVID-19 samples. From T cells, B-cell-depleted T cells, or PBMCs came the material, which was cDNA or gDNA.

As originally analysed: Amplification with reference gene primers provided the estimates of nucleated cell counts. Sequencing was performed with immunoSEQ multiplex PCR; in TCRdb, only in-frame clones are kept and a portion is missing. V and J calls and clone size are given by that table; D and trimming were obtained from the DNA. Of about 150,000 clones listed, under 85% are singletons. The receptor comes from a man aged 60-69 years with COVID-19, enrolled during active disease. The source material was peripheral blood.

The CDR3: CASSPEPLTGNQPQHF. Written as DNA, the CDR3 is TGCGCCAGCAGCCCCGAACCCTTGACAGGGAATCAGCCCCAGCATTTT. The chain combines TRBV4-3 with TRBJ1-5; TRBD1 agrees at 7 bases. This CDR3 contains 16 residues. Per germline, CDR1 LGHNA and CDR2 YSLEER. V trimming: 4 bases; J trimming: 4 bases; junction bases outside the gene matches: 10.